The rows below give T cell receptor beta chains drawn from one sample of a study of T cell repertoires in cytomegalovirus infection. TCRdb processed the reads anew with MiXCR; each CDR3 protein has one entry. The sample shows roughly 230,000 distinct CDR3 sequences, 12% of them seen only once. The sequencing sample was made of PBMCs. All receptors come from a human donor in good health (CMV status not recorded). Some clones in this sample may be carry-over from other donors' samples. Each CDR3 is given with its conserved first and last residue. Fields, in order: V gene, J gene, D gene, clone size, CDR3 length, CDR3 DNA, CDR3 protein. The D gene is left open where the match is weak. Rows may omit the clone size; those that give it use once, few, many or a size class.

v_call: TRBV7-2
j_call: TRBJ2-7
d_call: TRBD2
clone_size: many
cdr3_length: 16
cdr3_nt: TGTGCCAGCAGCTTCCCCCGGGCTAGCGGGAGGGAGGAGCAGTACTTC
cdr3_aa: CASSFPRASGREEQYF

v_call: TRBV5-1
j_call: TRBJ2-3
d_call: -
clone_size: -
cdr3_length: 16
cdr3_nt: TGCGCCAGCAGCTTGGCCAATAACCCACTCACAGATACGCAGTATTTT
cdr3_aa: CASSLANNPLTDTQYF

v_call: TRBV6-5
j_call: TRBJ2-3
d_call: -
clone_size: few
cdr3_length: 13
cdr3_nt: TGTGCCAGCAGCCCCCCAGATCCCAACGCGCAGTATTTT
cdr3_aa: CASSPPDPNAQYF

v_call: TRBV7-2
j_call: TRBJ2-3
d_call: TRBD2
clone_size: -
cdr3_length: 16
cdr3_nt: TGTGCCAGCAGCTTAGCGGGGGCGGGGGGGTCAGATACGCAGTATTTT
cdr3_aa: CASSLAGAGGSDTQYF

v_call: TRBV12-3/TRBV12-4
j_call: TRBJ1-4
d_call: -
clone_size: many
cdr3_length: 15
cdr3_nt: TGTGCCAGCAGTTTAGTCGCAGCGCCGGGAGAAAAACTGTTTTTT
cdr3_aa: CASSLVAAPGEKLFF

v_call: TRBV4-1
j_call: TRBJ1-2
d_call: -
clone_size: -
cdr3_length: 15
cdr3_nt: TGTGCCAGCAGCCAAGCCTGGACAGCTAACTATGGCTACACCTTC
cdr3_aa: CASSQAWTANYGYTF

v_call: TRBV14
j_call: TRBJ2-4
d_call: -
clone_size: many
cdr3_length: 16
cdr3_nt: TGTGCCAGCAGCCAAGATCTTGCGGAAACCAAAAACATTCAGTACTTC
cdr3_aa: CASSQDLAETKNIQYF

v_call: TRBV6-5
j_call: TRBJ2-5
d_call: TRBD1
clone_size: few
cdr3_length: 14
cdr3_nt: TGTGCCAGCAGTCACCTACAGGGGCGGGAGACCCAGTACTTC
cdr3_aa: CASSHLQGRETQYF

v_call: TRBV12-5
j_call: TRBJ2-5
d_call: -
clone_size: many
cdr3_length: 14
cdr3_nt: TGTGCTAGTGGTTTGCCCAGCCTCCAAGAGACCCAGTACTTC
cdr3_aa: CASGLPSLQETQYF

v_call: TRBV6-6
j_call: TRBJ2-1
d_call: -
clone_size: -
cdr3_length: 12
cdr3_nt: TGTGCCAGCAGCTTAGTGTACAATGAGCAGTTATTC
cdr3_aa: CASSLVYNEQLF

v_call: TRBV7-2
j_call: TRBJ1-1
d_call: -
clone_size: many
cdr3_length: 11
cdr3_nt: TGTGCCAGCAGCTTCGGCACTGAAGCTTTCTTT
cdr3_aa: CASSFGTEAFF

v_call: TRBV10-3
j_call: TRBJ2-1
d_call: -
clone_size: many
cdr3_length: 11
cdr3_nt: TGTGCCATCAGTGAGTTGAGGGAGCAGTTCTTC
cdr3_aa: CAISELREQFF